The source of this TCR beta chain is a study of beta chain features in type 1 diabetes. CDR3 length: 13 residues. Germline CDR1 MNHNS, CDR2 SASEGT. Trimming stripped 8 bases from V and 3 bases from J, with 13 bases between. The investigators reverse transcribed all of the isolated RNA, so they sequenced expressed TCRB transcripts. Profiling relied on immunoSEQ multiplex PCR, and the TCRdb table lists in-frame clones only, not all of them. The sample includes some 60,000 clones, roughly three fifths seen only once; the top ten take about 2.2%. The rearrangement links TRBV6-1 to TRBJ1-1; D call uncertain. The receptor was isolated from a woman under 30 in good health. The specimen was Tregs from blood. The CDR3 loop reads CASSFDRDTEAFF. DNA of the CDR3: TGTGCCAGCTCGTTCGATCGGGACACTGAAGCTTTCTTT.